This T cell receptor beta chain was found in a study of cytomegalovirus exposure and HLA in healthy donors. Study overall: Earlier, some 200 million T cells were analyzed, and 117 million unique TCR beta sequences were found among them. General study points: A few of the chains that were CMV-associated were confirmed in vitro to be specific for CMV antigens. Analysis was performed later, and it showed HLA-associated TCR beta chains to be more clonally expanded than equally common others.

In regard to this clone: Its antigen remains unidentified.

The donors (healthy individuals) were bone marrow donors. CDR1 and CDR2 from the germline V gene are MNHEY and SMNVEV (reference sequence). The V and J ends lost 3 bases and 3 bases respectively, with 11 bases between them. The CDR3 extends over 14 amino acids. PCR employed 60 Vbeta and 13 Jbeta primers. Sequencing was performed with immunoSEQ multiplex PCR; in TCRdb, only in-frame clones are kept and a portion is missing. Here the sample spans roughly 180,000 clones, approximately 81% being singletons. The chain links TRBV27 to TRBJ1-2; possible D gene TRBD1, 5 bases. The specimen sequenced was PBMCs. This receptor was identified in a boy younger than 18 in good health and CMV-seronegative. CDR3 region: CASSFGQGDYGYTF. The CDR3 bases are TGTGCCAGCAGTTTCGGGCAGGGCGACTATGGCTACACCTTC.